A single sample gave rise to the 27 T cell receptor beta chains below, sequenced in a study of cytomegalovirus exposure and HLA in healthy donors. Primers for the PCR totalled 60 Vbeta and 13 Jbeta. Assay used: immunoSEQ multiplex PCR; TCRdb lists only in-frame clones, some missing. Among roughly 170,000 clones listed, 80% were seen once. Sequencing input: PBMCs. These receptors all come from a boy between 5 and 17 years old in good health and CMV-seronegative.

The CDR3 DNA reads as TGTGCCAGCGGTCAATTGGGGACAGGGGGGCACTCACCCCTCCACTTT. It specifies CASGQLGTGGHSPLHF. V and J are TRBV2 and TRBJ1-6, with TRBD1 matching over 11 bases. V lost 8 bases to trimming and J lost 10 bases; unmatched junction nucleotides: 13. The CDR3 has 16 amino acids. Germline CDR1 reads SNHLY; CDR2 reads FYNNEI.

V gene TRBV11-2 combines with J gene TRBJ2-5; 8 bases map to TRBD1. This CDR3 spans 14 amino acids. J lost 4 bases, V lost 4 bases, and 5 bases had no gene match. The germline V gene encodes CDR1 SGHAT and CDR2 FQNNGV. The CDR3 bases are TGTGCCAGCAGCTCCCGGACAGGGCCAGAGACCCAGTACTTC. Its protein is CASSSRTGPETQYF.

The V gene is TRBV27, the J gene TRBJ2-7, with TRBD2 matching 11 bases. The germline gives CDR1 MNHEY, CDR2 SMNVEV (reference sequence). V was pared by 1 base and J by 6 bases, with 8 bases of the junction left unmatched. The CDR3 has 16 residues. CDR3 nucleotides: TGTGCCAGCAGTTTATTCTCACTAGCGGGAGTCGGCGAGCAGTACTTC. Its protein product is CASSLFSLAGVGEQYF.

This chain uses TRBV19 with TRBJ1-1; no clear D gene. The germline V and J ends were trimmed by 3 bases and 0 bases, with 8 bases remaining between them. Germline loops: CDR1 LNHDA, CDR2 SQIVND (reference sequence). The CDR3 totals 14 residues. CDR3 sequence: CASSIPYMNTEAFF. For the CDR3, the DNA is TGTGCCAGTAGTATCCCTTATATGAACACTGAAGCTTTCTTT. The variable domain in full, with the rest retrieved from reference TRBV19 and TRBJ1-1, is DGGITQSPKYLFRKEGQNVTLSCEQNLNHDAMYWYRQDPGQGLRLIYYSQIVNDFQKGDIAEGYSVSREKKESFPLTVTSAQKNPTAFYLCASSIPYMNTEAFFGQGTRLTVV.

The J gene is TRBJ2-1, the V gene TRBV29-1, with 8 bases aligning to TRBD1. The junction had 15 bases not matched to a gene; V was cut back by 6 bases and J by 8 bases. This CDR3 is built from 15 residues. Germline V lookup: CDR1 SQVTM, CDR2 ANQGSEA. The CDR3 here is CSVSRAAGGSDEQFF. In nucleotides, the CDR3 is TGCAGCGTCTCACGGGCTGCAGGGGGCTCAGATGAGCAGTTCTTC.

This chain joins TRBV5-5 and TRBJ2-5; 9 bases match TRBD1. The CDR3 length is 15 residues. Germline assignment: CDR1 SGHKS and CDR2 YYEKEE (reference sequence). V shed 4 bases and J 1 base; nucleotides not matched to a gene: 5. The CDR3: CASSAGDRVQETQYF. CDR3 bases: TGTGCCAGCAGCGCAGGGGACAGGGTCCAAGAGACCCAGTACTTC.

This clone was detected a few times. The chain uses TRBV18 and TRBJ2-5; D is undetermined. The end of the DNA fits TRBJ2-7 better, so the J call may be wrong. The germline V gene has CDR1 KGHSH and CDR2 LQKENI. The CDR3 spans 13 residues. CDR3 sequence: CASSPQAPHEQYF. CDR3 nucleotides: TGTGCCAGCTCACCCCAGGCTCCCCACGAGCAGTACTTC.

For this clone: Germline is not matched at one junction end, which may reflect a read error. The J gene is TRBJ2-1, the V gene TRBV7-9; D is possibly TRBD2 (5 bases). Germline lookup yields CDR1 SEHNR and CDR2 FQNEAQ (reference sequence). This CDR3 has 13 residues. The CDR3 reads CSSSRTENNEQFF. As DNA, the CDR3 is TGTTCCAGCAGCAGGACTGAGAACAATGAGCAGTTCTTC.

V and J are TRBV7-9 and TRBJ2-1; tentative D call: TRBD2 (6 bases). Trimming shortened V by 5 bases and J by 6 bases, and 14 bases separated the two germline ends. This CDR3 has 14 residues. In germline, CDR1 is SEHNR, CDR2 FQNEAQ (reference sequence). DNA for the CDR3: TGTGCCAGCAGCCCGACGGGACTGACCAATGAGCAGTTCTTC. This gives the protein CASSPTGLTNEQFF.

The chain recombines TRBV5-8 with TRBJ1-6; TRBD1 agrees at 8 bases. This CDR3 region has 16 residues. V lost 4 bases, J lost 1 base, and 4 bases stayed unmatched. The V gene's germline CDR1 is SGHTS and CDR2 YDEGEE. This CDR3 reads CASSPDRGSYNSPLHF. The CDR3 nucleotides read TGTGCCAGCAGCCCCGACAGGGGATCCTATAATTCACCCCTCCACTTT.

The chain joins TRBV28 to TRBJ2-1; maybe TRBD1 (6 bases). V was trimmed by 2 bases and J by 9 bases, leaving 11 bases between them. The CDR3 has 13 residues. Looked up from germline, CDR1 is MDHEN and CDR2 is SYDVKM. CDR3 bases: TGTGCCAGCAGTTTACCAGACAGGACTGAGCAGTTCTTC. Translating it yields CASSLPDRTEQFF.

The rearrangement links TRBV7-3 to TRBJ2-1, with TRBD2 identical over 9 bases. Germline loops: CDR1 SGHTA, CDR2 FQGTGA. V shed 2 bases and J 5 bases; nucleotides not matched to a gene: 10. The CDR3 has 17 amino acids. CDR3 region: CASSLGYLAGGHNEQFF. The DNA for the CDR3 is TGTGCCAGCAGCTTAGGGTATCTGGCGGGAGGGCACAATGAGCAGTTCTTC.

Written as DNA, the CDR3 is TGTGCCAGCACCCCTGACAGTAACACTGAAGCTTTCTTT. It encodes CASTPDSNTEAFF. The J gene is TRBJ1-1, the V gene TRBV18, with D perhaps TRBD1 (5 bases). The germline gives CDR1 KGHSH, CDR2 LQKENI. The CDR3 is made up of 13 amino acids. V was pared by 8 bases and J by 2 bases, with 12 bases between.

This clone was recorded only once. The CDR3 protein is CASTLQGNTEAFF. As DNA, the CDR3 is TGTGCCAGCACCCTTCAGGGAAACACTGAAGCTTTCTTT. The V call is TRBV7-9, the J call TRBJ1-1; TRBD1 might be the D (5 bases). The ends were cut back, 7 bases at V and 2 bases at J, with 11 bases in the middle. The CDR3 loop spans 13 amino acids. Per the germline V gene, CDR1 is SEHNR and CDR2 is FQNEAQ (reference sequence).

The chain uses TRBV6-1 and TRBJ2-5; 7 nucleotides match TRBD2. This CDR3 has 17 residues. The germline gives CDR1 MNHNS, CDR2 SASEGT. With 3 bases clipped from V and 4 bases from J, the junction kept 14 bases outside the gene matches. The CDR3 protein is CASSDGPRGSTGETQYF. Written as DNA, the CDR3 is TGTGCCAGCAGTGACGGCCCACGCGGGAGTACAGGAGAGACCCAGTACTTC.

V and J are TRBV5-8 and TRBJ2-1, with TRBD1 identical over 7 bases. CDR1 is SGHTS, CDR2 YDEGEE, per germline. The V and J ends lost 2 bases and 8 bases, in that order; junction bases with no gene match: 10. This CDR3 is built from 15 residues. The CDR3 loop reads CASSFKIDRVDEQFF. In DNA, the CDR3 is TGTGCCAGCAGCTTTAAAATTGACAGGGTCGATGAGCAGTTCTTC.

The chain combines TRBV7-2 with TRBJ1-1, with D maybe TRBD1 (5 bases). Trimming stripped 1 base from V and 6 bases from J, with 15 bases between. The V gene's germline CDR1 is SGHTA and CDR2 FQGNSA. The CDR3 extends over 15 amino acids. Here the CDR3 reads CASSLVFPQGPEAFF. The CDR3 nucleotides read TGTGCCAGCAGCTTAGTCTTCCCGCAGGGCCCTGAAGCTTTCTTT. Complete variable domain (other parts from reference TRBV7-2 and TRBJ1-1): GAGVSQSPSNKVTEKGKDVELRCDPISGHTALYWYRQSLGQGLEFLIYFQGNSAPDKSGLPSDRFSAERTGGSVSTLTIQRTQQEDSAVYLCASSLVFPQGPEAFFGQGTRLTVV.

The J gene is TRBJ2-3, the V gene TRBV5-4; 7 bases are a match to TRBD2. CDR1 SGHNT and CDR2 YYREEE come from the germline V gene (reference sequence). With V trimmed by 0 bases and J by 0 bases, 10 bases remained unmatched. CDR3 size: 18 residues. The CDR3 nucleotides are TGTGCCAGCAGCTTGGAGGGGTCGGGACTATCTAGCACAGATACGCAGTATTTT. This translates into CASSLEGSGLSSTDTQYF.

The rearrangement joins TRBV4-1 to TRBJ1-1; TRBD1 might be the D (6 bases). Trimming took 2 bases from V and 3 from J, leaving 10 bases between them. The CDR3 length is 14 residues. Germline V CDR1 and CDR2: MGHRA, YSYEKL. The CDR3 bases are TGCGCCAGCAGCCAATTTACAGGGCACACTGAAGCTTTCTTT. Protein: CASSQFTGHTEAFF.

The rearrangement joins TRBV18 to TRBJ2-7, with D unresolved. V was shortened by 2 bases and J by 1 base, with 9 bases between the two germline ends. There are 14 residues in the CDR3. The germline V gene encodes CDR1 KGHSH and CDR2 LQKENI. The CDR3 spells CASSPIIESYEQYF. The CDR3 DNA is TGTGCCAGCTCACCAATAATCGAGTCCTACGAGCAGTACTTC.

The V and J genes are TRBV15 and TRBJ2-7; 13 bases map to TRBD2. CDR1 is LNHNV, CDR2 YYDKDF, per germline (reference sequence). With V trimmed by 1 base and J by 0 bases, 6 bases remained unmatched. The CDR3 length is 18 residues. DNA for the CDR3: TGTGCCACCAGCAGAGGGACTAGCGGGAGTTCAGGCTCCTACGAGCAGTACTTC. As protein: CATSRGTSGSSGSYEQYF.

The chain couples TRBV7-2 to TRBJ1-1; no clear D. The V end lost 1 base, the J end lost 1 base, and 7 bases lay between the germline ends. Germline CDR1 and CDR2: SGHTA and FQGNSA. The length of the CDR3 is 14 residues. As DNA, the CDR3 is TGTGCCAGCAGCTTAGTATCCAGGAACACTGAAGCTTTCTTT. It is translated as CASSLVSRNTEAFF.

This clone showed up just a few times. The chain links TRBV10-1 to TRBJ2-1, with TRBD2 matching over 7 bases. The CDR3 length is 14 residues. CDR1 and CDR2 (germline): WNHNN, SYGVQD (reference sequence). After removal of 2 bases from V and 4 bases from J, the junction contained 2 bases not matched to a gene. CDR3 in amino acids: CASSEAGVYNEQFF. CDR3 nucleotide sequence: TGCGCCAGCAGTGAGGCGGGGGTGTACAATGAGCAGTTCTTC.

The chain joins TRBV9 to TRBJ2-2; 8 bases map to TRBD2. The CDR3 is 16 amino acids. Germline CDR1 and CDR2: SGDLS and YYNGEE. V shed 4 bases and J 0 bases; nucleotides not matched to a gene: 5. As DNA, the CDR3 is TGTGCCAGCAGCTTTAGCGGGGATGCGAACACCGGGGAGCTGTTTTTT. This codes for CASSFSGDANTGELFF.

J is TRBJ1-1 and V is TRBV5-1; maybe TRBD1 (6 bases). Germline CDR1 is SGHRS and CDR2 is YFSETQ. V was shortened by 4 bases and J by 3 bases, with 16 bases between the two germline ends. The CDR3 is 15 amino acids. CDR3 in amino acids: CASSPMLGADTEAFF. CDR3 bases: TGCGCCAGCAGCCCAATGTTGGGGGCGGACACTGAAGCTTTCTTT.

This clone was observed once. The chain joins TRBV5-1 to TRBJ1-1; D might be TRBD1 (5 bases). This CDR3 comprises 15 residues. Per the germline V gene, CDR1 is SGHRS and CDR2 is YFSETQ. Trimming removed 0 bases from V and 1 base from J, with 10 bases in between. This CDR3 reads CASSLAPRENTEAFF. The CDR3 bases are TGCGCCAGCAGCTTGGCCCCCAGGGAGAACACTGAAGCTTTCTTT.

The chain recombines TRBV6-5 with TRBJ2-5, with 10 bases aligning to TRBD1. The germline gives CDR1 MNHEY, CDR2 SVGAGI. The CDR3 is 14 amino acids. With 5 bases clipped from V and 4 bases from J, the junction kept 4 bases outside the gene matches. CDR3 nucleotides: TGTGCCAGCAGTCTCCGGGACAGGGGAGAGACCCAGTACTTC. The encoded protein is CASSLRDRGETQYF.